This TCR beta chain was captured in a study of OX40 agonist ivuxolimab in advanced cancers. Concerning the study at large: The costimulatory receptor OX40 (CD134) was targeted by ivuxolimab, a fully human IgG2 agonistic monoclonal antibody. In the dose-escalation cohort, 70% to 90% of patients were male, and the mean age was 60 years with a range of about 20 to 79. Of the roughly 52 dose-escalation patients, hepatocellular carcinoma was present in approximately 20, melanoma in some 15, renal cell carcinoma in 9 and head and neck cancer in 9. Partial responses were achieved by three dose-escalation patients, of whom one had hepatocellular carcinoma and two had cutaneous melanoma. Peripheral TCRbeta sequencing aimed to test whether ivuxolimab altered TCR sequence diversity and caused clonal T-cell expansion. The paper describes the monotherapy dose-escalation part (N ≈ 50 patients) of the phase I trial of ivuxolimab. Prior anti-PD-1, anti-PD-L1 or anti-CTLA-4 therapy was permitted, and 40% to 50% of dose-escalation patients had received checkpoint inhibitors. Intravenous ivuxolimab was administered to patients every 2 weeks at six dose levels: 0.01, 0.1, 0.3, 1.5, 3 and 10 mg/kg. Overall study results and their limits: In the 0.1-3.0 mg/kg groups, partial responders were among the patients with the lowest normalized peripheral clonal expansion, particularly in CD8+ T cells. The antigen specificity of the peripheral T cells that underwent clonal expansion was not determined. At doses from 0.1 to 3.0 mg/kg, clonal expansion was seen in both CD4+ and CD8+ blood T cells between baseline and week 6. After ivuxolimab, expanded clones were on average more numerous among CD8+ T cells than among CD4+ T cells. Low levels of normalized T-cell clonal expansion were also shown by some nonresponding patients.

The trial excluded patients who had a history of autoimmune disease or were on systemic immunosuppression. Peripheral blood for TCR sequencing was drawn from every dose cohort at baseline, at cycle 4 day 1 and at cycle 7 day 1. The samples were taken from a phase I, first-in-human, multicenter, open-label dose-escalation trial of ivuxolimab. The trial enrolled adults with locally advanced or metastatic head and neck squamous cell, hepatocellular, melanoma or renal cell carcinoma. Before TCR sequencing, CD4+ and CD8+ T cells were separately sorted from peripheral blood. For sequencing of the TCRbeta CDR3 region, genomic DNA was extracted from the sorted cells. The immunoSEQ Assay was used to sequence the TCRbeta CDR3 regions. The source is immuneACCESS, and TCRdb retained only in-frame sequences with V and J called. Part of the clones is not carried over; for the studies checked, unresolved V genes explain less than half of this, and the remainder is unexplained. Across this sample there are about 72,000 clones, with 85% to 90% seen only once. Roughly 11% of the sample rests with the top ten.

In the case of this clone: Its antigen has not been determined. Per-nucleotide qualities are absent, and no much larger clonotype sits a single base away.

Per the germline V gene (reference sequence), MNHNY is the CDR1 and SVGAGI is the CDR2. Including cysteine and phenylalanine, the CDR3 has 15 amino acids. Of the read, only the CDR3 DNA is kept; its 45 bases are in frame from base 1. V loses 8 bases at its end and J loses 2 bases; junction bases beyond the gene matches: 9. Sequences were derived from CD4+ or CD8+ T cells sorted from blood, sampled in a trial of the OX40 agonist ivuxolimab. The TCR sequence derives from an adult with an advanced solid tumor such as melanoma, head and neck, liver or kidney cancer. The chain was built from TRBV6-6 and TRBJ2-7; TRBD1 fits 10 bases in the junction. The CDR3 sequence is CASQPTGTGAYEQYF. DNA sequence: TGTGCCAGCCAACCAACCGGGACAGGGGCCTACGAGCAGTACTTC.